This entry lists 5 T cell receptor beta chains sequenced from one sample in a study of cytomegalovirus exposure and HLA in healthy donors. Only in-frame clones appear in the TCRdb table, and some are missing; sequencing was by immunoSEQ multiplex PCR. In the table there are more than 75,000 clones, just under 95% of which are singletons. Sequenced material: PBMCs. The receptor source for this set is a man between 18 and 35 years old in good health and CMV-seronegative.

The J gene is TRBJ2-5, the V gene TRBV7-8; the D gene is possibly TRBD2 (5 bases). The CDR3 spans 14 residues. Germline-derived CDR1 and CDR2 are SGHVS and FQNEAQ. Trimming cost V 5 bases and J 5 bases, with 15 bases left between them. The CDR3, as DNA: TGTGCCAGCAGCCCACTAGTTTCTTCGGAGACCCAGTACTTC. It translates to CASSPLVSSETQYF. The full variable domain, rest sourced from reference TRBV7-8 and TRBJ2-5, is GAGVSQSPRYKVAKRGQDVALRCDPISGHVSLFWYQQALGQGPEFLTYFQNEAQLDKSGLPSDRFFAERPEGSVSTLKIQRTQQEDSAVYLCASSPLVSSETQYFGPGTRLLVL.

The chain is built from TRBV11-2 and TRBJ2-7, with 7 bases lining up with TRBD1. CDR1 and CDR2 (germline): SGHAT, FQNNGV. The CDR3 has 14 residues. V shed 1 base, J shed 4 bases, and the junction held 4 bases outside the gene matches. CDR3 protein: CASSLAPGGYEQYF. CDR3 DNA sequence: TGTGCCAGCAGCTTAGCTCCAGGGGGATACGAGCAGTACTTC.

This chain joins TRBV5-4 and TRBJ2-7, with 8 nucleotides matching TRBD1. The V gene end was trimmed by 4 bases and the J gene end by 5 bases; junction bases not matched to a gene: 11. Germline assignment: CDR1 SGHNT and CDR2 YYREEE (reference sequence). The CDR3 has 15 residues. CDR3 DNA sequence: TGTGCCAGCAGCCAGACAGGGGTCGGTATTAACGAGCAGTACTTC. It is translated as CASSQTGVGINEQYF.

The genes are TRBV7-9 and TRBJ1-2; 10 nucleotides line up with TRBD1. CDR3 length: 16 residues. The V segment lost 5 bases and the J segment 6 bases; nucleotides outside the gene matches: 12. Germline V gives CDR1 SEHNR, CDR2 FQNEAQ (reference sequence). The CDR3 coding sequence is TGTGCCAGCAGCGATCTGACAGGGGGCGCATCTGATGGCTACACCTTC. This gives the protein CASSDLTGGASDGYTF.

This chain's CDR3 is CAGEETGVRGYTF. The CDR3 DNA follows: TGTGCCGGCGAGGAAACAGGAGTCCGGGGCTACACCTTC. The rearrangement joins TRBV2 to TRBJ1-2; D may be TRBD1 (5 bases). Germline lookup yields CDR1 SNHLY and CDR2 FYNNEI. V gave up 11 bases and J gave up 8 bases, with 21 bases separating them. The CDR3 is made up of 13 amino acids.